Listed below are T cell receptor beta chains from one sample, sequenced in a study of cytotoxic CD8 clonotypes in ibrutinib-treated CLL. Some clones are missing from TCRdb's copy, which holds only in-frame ones; the method was immunoSEQ multiplex PCR. There are around 97,000 clones in the sample; 78% occur only once, and around 32% lies in the top ten. Source: PBMCs, taken after 12 months of ibrutinib treatment. The origin of the receptors is a human donor with chronic lymphocytic leukemia. CDR3s include the opening cysteine and the closing phenylalanine or tryptophan. A D gene is named only where the DNA matches it firmly. The size of a clone is reported for some rows only, either as once, few or many, or as a class for expanded clones.

DNA: TGTGCCAGCAGCTTAACTTCTCAACAGCCCCAGCATTTT
CDR3: CASSLTSQQPQHF
length: 13
J: TRBJ1-5
size: -
D: -
V: TRBV7-9

DNA: TGTGCCAGCAGTAAGGATCGCTATGGCTACACCTTC
CDR3: CASSKDRYGYTF
length: 12
J: TRBJ1-2
size: many
D: -
V: TRBV6-5

DNA: TGTGCCATCGCAGGGGACGGGGTCAACGTCCTGACTTTC
CDR3: CAIAGDGVNVLTF
length: 13
J: TRBJ2-6
size: -
D: -
V: TRBV10-3

DNA: TGTGCCAGCAGCCTTTTTGTTGGCCGATCGGATGGCTACACCTTC
CDR3: CASSLFVGRSDGYTF
length: 15
J: TRBJ1-2
size: -
D: -
V: TRBV7-2

DNA: TGCGCCAGCAGCCAAGCTAGGACTAGCGGGGGGACGGATACGCAGTATTTT
CDR3: CASSQARTSGGTDTQYF
length: 17
J: TRBJ2-3
size: -
D: TRBD2
V: TRBV4-1

DNA: TGTGCCAGCAAGGCCGGCCAGACCCAGTACTTC
CDR3: CASKAGQTQYF
length: 11
J: TRBJ2-5
size: once
D: -
V: TRBV2

DNA: TGTGCCAGCAGCGTAGTAGGGTATGACACTGAAGCTTTCTTT
CDR3: CASSVVGYDTEAFF
length: 14
J: TRBJ1-1
size: -
D: -
V: TRBV9

DNA: TGTGCCAGCAGTTATCGACAGGGCTACGAGCAGTACTTC
CDR3: CASSYRQGYEQYF
length: 13
J: TRBJ2-7
size: -
D: TRBD1
V: TRBV27

DNA: TGTGCCAGCTGGGACAGCCGGGAGACTGGAAACACCATATATTTT
CDR3: CASWDSRETGNTIYF
length: 15
J: TRBJ1-3
size: -
D: TRBD1
V: TRBV6-6

DNA: TGTGCCAGCAGTGACAGGACAGGGGGCAGACAGCCCCAGCATTTT
CDR3: CASSDRTGGRQPQHF
length: 15
J: TRBJ1-5
size: -
D: TRBD1
V: TRBV2

DNA: TGTGCCAGCAGCTTAACAGGGATTGCAAATCAGCCCCAGCATTTT
CDR3: CASSLTGIANQPQHF
length: 15
J: TRBJ1-5
size: few
D: -
V: TRBV7-2

DNA: TGCGCCAGCAGCCAATCTCTGACTGGGGGCTACGAGCAGTACTTC
CDR3: CASSQSLTGGYEQYF
length: 15
J: TRBJ2-7
size: few
D: -
V: TRBV5-1

DNA: TGTGCCAGTAGTATGTCTTCGGGCAGGGCTATAGCCAAAAACATTCAGTACTTC
CDR3: CASSMSSGRAIAKNIQYF
length: 18
J: TRBJ2-4
size: -
D: -
V: TRBV19

DNA: TGTGCCAGCAAGCAGGGACAGGCTAATGAAAAACTGTTTTTT
CDR3: CASKQGQANEKLFF
length: 14
J: TRBJ1-4
size: -
D: TRBD1
V: TRBV7-8

DNA: TGTGCCAGCAGTGGTACGAACACTGAAGCTTTCTTT
CDR3: CASSGTNTEAFF
length: 12
J: TRBJ1-1
size: few
D: -
V: TRBV6-5

DNA: TGTGCCAGCAGCCAAGGTTGGAGGGGGGGCAACCAAGAGACCCAGTACTTC
CDR3: CASSQGWRGGNQETQYF
length: 17
J: TRBJ2-5
size: -
D: -
V: TRBV14

DNA: TGCGCCAGCAGCCCCCCCGATCGAGATTTATACAATGAGCAGTTCTTC
CDR3: CASSPPDRDLYNEQFF
length: 16
J: TRBJ2-1
size: -
D: -
V: TRBV4-1

DNA: TGTGCCAGCAGCTTAGGCTCAGGGGGCTTAGACATTCAGTACTTC
CDR3: CASSLGSGGLDIQYF
length: 15
J: TRBJ2-4
size: -
D: TRBD1
V: TRBV11-3

DNA: TGTGCCAGCAGCCAAACCGCCGTCTATGGCTACACCTTC
CDR3: CASSQTAVYGYTF
length: 13
J: TRBJ1-2
size: -
D: -
V: TRBV25-1

DNA: TGTGCCAGCAGGACGGACTCAAGCTCCTACAATGAGCAGTTCTTC
CDR3: CASRTDSSSYNEQFF
length: 15
J: TRBJ2-1
size: -
D: -
V: TRBV6-1

DNA: TGCGCCAGCATATTACAGGACCCGGCTCCCGGGCAGTACTTC
CDR3: CASILQDPAPGQYF
length: 14
J: TRBJ2-7
size: -
D: -
V: TRBV10-1

DNA: TGTGCCAGCAGGGTGACAGGGTTTGAAGAGCAGTACTTC
CDR3: CASRVTGFEEQYF
length: 13
J: TRBJ2-7
size: -
D: TRBD1
V: TRBV27

DNA: TGCGCCAGCAGCCAGGATCTAGCCAAAAACATTCAGTACTTC
CDR3: CASSQDLAKNIQYF
length: 14
J: TRBJ2-4
size: once
D: -
V: TRBV4-1

DNA: TGTGCCAGCAGCCACCGGGACACGGCGAGCGAGCAGTACTTC
CDR3: CASSHRDTASEQYF
length: 14
J: TRBJ2-7
size: -
D: -
V: TRBV11-2

DNA: TGTGCCAGCAGCTTGGCCCGCGGTGTGGGGGAGAACGAGCAGTACTTC
CDR3: CASSLARGVGENEQYF
length: 16
J: TRBJ2-7
size: -
D: -
V: TRBV5-5

DNA: TGTGCCACCAGCAGAGCGGGTAACACCGGGGAGCTGTTTTTT
CDR3: CATSRAGNTGELFF
length: 14
J: TRBJ2-2
size: -
D: -
V: TRBV15

DNA: TGTGCCAGCAGTACAGGACAGGGGGATTTTACTGAAGCTTTCTTT
CDR3: CASSTGQGDFTEAFF
length: 15
J: TRBJ1-1
size: -
D: TRBD1
V: TRBV6-1

DNA: TGTGCCAGCGGGAGACAGGGCGGAGAGACCCAGTACTTC
CDR3: CASGRQGGETQYF
length: 13
J: TRBJ2-5
size: -
D: TRBD1
V: TRBV27

DNA: TGCAGCTTTGAAATTGGAGATACGCAGTATTTT
CDR3: CSFEIGDTQYF
length: 11
J: TRBJ2-3
size: -
D: -
V: TRBV29-1

DNA: TGTGCCAGCAGAGTCATCCGGGACTCCTACACAGATACGCAGTATTTT
CDR3: CASRVIRDSYTDTQYF
length: 16
J: TRBJ2-3
size: -
D: -
V: TRBV5-4

DNA: TGCGCCAGCAGCCGGGACCTGTCCGATACGCAGTATTTT
CDR3: CASSRDLSDTQYF
length: 13
J: TRBJ2-3
size: -
D: -
V: TRBV10-1

DNA: TGTGCCAGCGGGGTCGTCCGAGACACCATATATTTT
CDR3: CASGVVRDTIYF
length: 12
J: TRBJ1-3
size: -
D: -
V: TRBV7-9

DNA: TGTGCCAGCAGCCTCGCCCGCGGTCATGGCTACACCTTC
CDR3: CASSLARGHGYTF
length: 13
J: TRBJ1-2
size: -
D: -
V: TRBV27

DNA: TGTGCCATCCGTAGCGGGGACTACAATGAGCAGTTCTTC
CDR3: CAIRSGDYNEQFF
length: 13
J: TRBJ2-1
size: few
D: TRBD2
V: TRBV10-3

DNA: TGTGCCAGCAGGAAAGGGGGGATCTATGGCTACACCTTC
CDR3: CASRKGGIYGYTF
length: 13
J: TRBJ1-2
size: -
D: -
V: TRBV6-5

DNA: TGCGCCAGCAGCTTGACAGGAGACCAAGAGACCCAGTACTTC
CDR3: CASSLTGDQETQYF
length: 14
J: TRBJ2-5
size: once
D: -
V: TRBV5-1